These T cell receptor beta chains were read from a single sample in a study of graft-versus-host responses after intestinal transplantation. The assay was immunoSEQ multiplex PCR, and TCRdb's table has in-frame clones only and misses some. The table has approximately 80,000 clones, around nine tenths seen once. The antigens of these receptors remain unknown. Sequencing used unstimulated CD4+ T cells sorted from spleen or lymph node cells, obtained before intestinal transplant. Source of these receptors: a human donor who received an intestinal transplant. Both conserved end residues are part of each CDR3. D genes are given only for firm matches. Clone size is stated in some rows and not others, as once, few, many or a class when expanded.

cdr3_aa: CASSALTGQPFYGYTF; cdr3_nt: TGTGCCAGCAGTGCCCTTACGGGACAGCCCTTCTATGGCTACACCTTC; d_call: TRBD1; cdr3_length: 16; j_call: TRBJ1-2; v_call: TRBV6-1; clone_size: NA
cdr3_aa: CASSLLGTKTGRAFF; cdr3_nt: TGTGCCAGCAGCTTGTTGGGGACTAAGACGGGGAGAGCTTTCTTT; d_call: NA; cdr3_length: 15; j_call: TRBJ1-1; v_call: TRBV5-4; clone_size: NA
cdr3_aa: CASSSPLQGQETQYF; cdr3_nt: TGTGCCAGCAGTTCACCTTTACAGGGTCAAGAGACCCAGTACTTC; d_call: NA; cdr3_length: 15; j_call: TRBJ2-5; v_call: TRBV28; clone_size: NA
cdr3_aa: CASSSYPTDTQYF; cdr3_nt: TGTGCCAGCAGCTCCTACCCCACAGATACGCAGTATTTT; d_call: NA; cdr3_length: 13; j_call: TRBJ2-3; v_call: TRBV7-3; clone_size: NA
cdr3_aa: CSVVGHSSGANVLTF; cdr3_nt: TGCAGCGTTGTGGGGCATAGCTCTGGGGCCAACGTCCTGACTTTC; d_call: NA; cdr3_length: 15; j_call: TRBJ2-6; v_call: TRBV29-1; clone_size: few
cdr3_aa: CSVGGQGKETQYF; cdr3_nt: TGCAGCGTTGGGGGACAGGGAAAAGAGACCCAGTACTTC; d_call: TRBD1; cdr3_length: 13; j_call: TRBJ2-5; v_call: TRBV29-1; clone_size: NA
cdr3_aa: CASSPTSGSDEQFF; cdr3_nt: TGTGCCAGCTCACCGACTAGCGGGAGCGATGAGCAGTTCTTC; d_call: TRBD2; cdr3_length: 14; j_call: TRBJ2-1; v_call: TRBV18; clone_size: NA
cdr3_aa: CASRPTANYGYTF; cdr3_nt: TGTGCCAGTAGACCCACAGCTAACTATGGCTACACCTTC; d_call: NA; cdr3_length: 13; j_call: TRBJ1-2; v_call: TRBV19; clone_size: once
cdr3_aa: CASNREQETQYF; cdr3_nt: TGTGCCAGCAACAGGGAACAAGAGACCCAGTACTTC; d_call: NA; cdr3_length: 12; j_call: TRBJ2-5; v_call: TRBV28; clone_size: NA
cdr3_aa: CASSPIRLAGGRLGSDEQFF; cdr3_nt: TGTGCCAGCAGCCCAATCAGACTAGCGGGGGGGCGACTCGGTAGCGATGAGCAGTTCTTC; d_call: TRBD2; cdr3_length: 20; j_call: TRBJ2-1; v_call: TRBV27; clone_size: NA
cdr3_aa: CASSEAGQKQPYEQYF; cdr3_nt: TGCGCCAGCAGTGAGGCAGGACAGAAACAACCTTACGAGCAGTACTTC; d_call: NA; cdr3_length: 16; j_call: TRBJ2-7; v_call: TRBV10-2; clone_size: NA
cdr3_aa: CASSEGIQPYGYTF; cdr3_nt: TGTGCCAGCAGTGAAGGAATACAGCCCTATGGCTACACCTTC; d_call: NA; cdr3_length: 14; j_call: TRBJ1-2; v_call: TRBV6-1; clone_size: NA
cdr3_aa: CAWSVGGQNTEAFF; cdr3_nt: TGTGCCTGGAGTGTGGGAGGACAGAACACTGAAGCTTTCTTT; d_call: NA; cdr3_length: 14; j_call: TRBJ1-1; v_call: TRBV30; clone_size: once
cdr3_aa: CASSPDIIGQYF; cdr3_nt: TGTGCCAGCTCACCCGACATAATTGGGCAGTACTTC; d_call: NA; cdr3_length: 12; j_call: TRBJ2-5; v_call: TRBV18; clone_size: NA
cdr3_aa: CSARGTGGYTF; cdr3_nt: TGCAGTGCGAGAGGGACGGGAGGCTACACCTTC; d_call: NA; cdr3_length: 11; j_call: TRBJ1-2; v_call: TRBV20-1; clone_size: NA
cdr3_aa: CSVAQGRWETQYF; cdr3_nt: TGCAGCGTTGCTCAGGGGCGGTGGGAGACCCAGTACTTC; d_call: NA; cdr3_length: 13; j_call: TRBJ2-5; v_call: TRBV29-1; clone_size: few
cdr3_aa: CASGFIDRGKGYTF; cdr3_nt: TGTGCCAGCGGATTCATTGACAGGGGGAAGGGCTACACCTTC; d_call: TRBD1; cdr3_length: 14; j_call: TRBJ1-2; v_call: TRBV28; clone_size: once
cdr3_aa: CASSRTGLNTEAFF; cdr3_nt: TGTGCCAGCAGCCGGACAGGGTTGAACACTGAAGCTTTCTTT; d_call: TRBD1; cdr3_length: 14; j_call: TRBJ1-1; v_call: TRBV6-6; clone_size: NA
cdr3_aa: CAITGTGNSPLHF; cdr3_nt: TGTGCCATCACGGGGACAGGGAATTCACCCCTCCACTTT; d_call: TRBD1; cdr3_length: 13; j_call: TRBJ1-6; v_call: TRBV10-3; clone_size: once
cdr3_aa: CAWARTGGTEAFF; cdr3_nt: TGTGCCTGGGCCCGGACTGGCGGCACTGAAGCTTTCTTT; d_call: NA; cdr3_length: 13; j_call: TRBJ1-1; v_call: TRBV30; clone_size: NA
cdr3_aa: CASSPRDSNTGELFF; cdr3_nt: TGTGCCAGCTCACCTAGGGACTCTAACACCGGGGAGCTGTTTTTT; d_call: NA; cdr3_length: 15; j_call: TRBJ2-2; v_call: TRBV18; clone_size: NA
cdr3_aa: CASSLRGSRAGGNSPLHF; cdr3_nt: TGTGCCAGCAGTTTAAGGGGATCCAGGGCAGGGGGTAATTCACCCCTCCACTTT; d_call: TRBD1; cdr3_length: 18; j_call: TRBJ1-6; v_call: TRBV27; clone_size: NA
cdr3_aa: CAIRSGRTGNTEAFF; cdr3_nt: TGTGCCATCAGGTCCGGGAGAACGGGGAACACTGAAGCTTTCTTT; d_call: NA; cdr3_length: 15; j_call: TRBJ1-1; v_call: TRBV10-3; clone_size: once
cdr3_aa: CASSSPGTPTHLF; cdr3_nt: TGTGCCAGCAGTTCTCCTGGGACACCAACCCACCTATTC; d_call: NA; cdr3_length: 13; j_call: TRBJ2-7; v_call: TRBV28; clone_size: NA
cdr3_aa: CASSVGGGMNEAFF; cdr3_nt: TGTGCCAGCAGCGTAGGGGGAGGCATGAACGAAGCTTTCTTT; d_call: NA; cdr3_length: 14; j_call: TRBJ1-1; v_call: TRBV9; clone_size: once
cdr3_aa: CSPPGQGVSNTGELFF; cdr3_nt: TGCAGCCCACCGGGACAGGGGGTATCGAACACCGGGGAGCTGTTTTTT; d_call: TRBD1; cdr3_length: 16; j_call: TRBJ2-2; v_call: TRBV29-1; clone_size: NA
cdr3_aa: CAISEGRDRNEKLFF; cdr3_nt: TGTGCCATCAGTGAAGGAAGGGACAGGAATGAAAAACTGTTTTTT; d_call: TRBD1; cdr3_length: 15; j_call: TRBJ1-4; v_call: TRBV10-3; clone_size: few
cdr3_aa: CASSLRDSGNTIYF; cdr3_nt: TGTGCCAGCAGCTTGAGGGATTCTGGAAACACCATATATTTT; d_call: NA; cdr3_length: 14; j_call: TRBJ1-3; v_call: TRBV11-1; clone_size: once
cdr3_aa: CASSFALAGVETQYF; cdr3_nt: TGTGCCAGCAGTTTTGCCCTAGCGGGAGTAGAGACCCAGTACTTC; d_call: TRBD2; cdr3_length: 15; j_call: TRBJ2-5; v_call: TRBV28; clone_size: NA
cdr3_aa: CASSLGRPNYGYTF; cdr3_nt: TGTGCCAGCAGCTTAGGGCGGCCCAACTATGGCTACACCTTC; d_call: NA; cdr3_length: 14; j_call: TRBJ1-2; v_call: TRBV11-2; clone_size: NA
cdr3_aa: CASNGGDRGRVEQYF; cdr3_nt: TGCGCCAGCAATGGTGGAGACAGGGGGCGGGTCGAGCAGTACTTC; d_call: TRBD1; cdr3_length: 15; j_call: TRBJ2-7; v_call: TRBV10-2; clone_size: NA
cdr3_aa: CSVLKVGLFFNSYNSPLHF; cdr3_nt: TGCAGCGTTCTGAAGGTAGGACTGTTTTTCAACTCCTATAATTCACCCCTCCACTTT; d_call: NA; cdr3_length: 19; j_call: TRBJ1-6; v_call: TRBV29-1; clone_size: once
cdr3_aa: CASSEAGGSGQPQHF; cdr3_nt: TGTGCCAGCAGTGAAGCGGGGGGGTCGGGTCAGCCCCAGCATTTT; d_call: NA; cdr3_length: 15; j_call: TRBJ1-5; v_call: TRBV6-1; clone_size: NA
cdr3_aa: CASSLTGPMNTEAFF; cdr3_nt: TGCGCCAGCAGCTTGACAGGGCCAATGAACACTGAAGCTTTCTTT; d_call: NA; cdr3_length: 15; j_call: TRBJ1-1; v_call: TRBV5-1; clone_size: NA
cdr3_aa: CASSYRGGDQPQHF; cdr3_nt: TGTGCCAGCAGTTACCGCGGCGGGGACCAGCCCCAGCATTTT; d_call: NA; cdr3_length: 14; j_call: TRBJ1-5; v_call: TRBV6-6; clone_size: few
cdr3_aa: CASSSTGDDNSPLHF; cdr3_nt: TGCGCCAGCAGCTCCACAGGGGATGATAATTCACCCCTCCACTTT; d_call: TRBD1; cdr3_length: 15; j_call: TRBJ1-6; v_call: TRBV5-1; clone_size: NA
cdr3_aa: CASSPPGTRIYSNQPQHF; cdr3_nt: TGTGCCAGCAGTCCCCCCGGGACAAGGATTTATAGCAATCAGCCCCAGCATTTT; d_call: NA; cdr3_length: 18; j_call: TRBJ1-5; v_call: TRBV28; clone_size: NA
cdr3_aa: CASKEAGTNTEAFF; cdr3_nt: TGTGCCAGCAAGGAAGCGGGGACCAACACTGAAGCTTTCTTT; d_call: NA; cdr3_length: 14; j_call: TRBJ1-1; v_call: TRBV6-6; clone_size: NA
cdr3_aa: CSVARQAYNEQFF; cdr3_nt: TGCAGCGTTGCCCGACAGGCCTACAATGAGCAGTTCTTC; d_call: NA; cdr3_length: 13; j_call: TRBJ2-1; v_call: TRBV29-1; clone_size: NA
cdr3_aa: CASSQTVNEQFF; cdr3_nt: TGTGCCAGCAGCCAGACAGTCAATGAGCAGTTCTTC; d_call: NA; cdr3_length: 12; j_call: TRBJ2-1; v_call: TRBV7-8; clone_size: few
cdr3_aa: CASSFDRAVSEQYF; cdr3_nt: TGTGCCAGCAGCTTCGACAGGGCGGTTAGTGAGCAGTACTTC; d_call: TRBD1; cdr3_length: 14; j_call: TRBJ2-7; v_call: TRBV7-2; clone_size: NA
cdr3_aa: CASSPTGAGQEQYF; cdr3_nt: TGTGCCAGCAGCCCCACAGGAGCTGGGCAAGAGCAGTACTTC; d_call: NA; cdr3_length: 14; j_call: TRBJ2-7; v_call: TRBV6-1; clone_size: NA
cdr3_aa: CASSLAGGLEQYF; cdr3_nt: TGTGCCAGCAGCTTGGCGGGAGGATTGGAGCAGTACTTC; d_call: TRBD2; cdr3_length: 13; j_call: TRBJ2-7; v_call: TRBV5-4; clone_size: NA
cdr3_aa: CASSLARRASGNSHEQYF; cdr3_nt: TGTGCCAGCAGCTTGGCCAGAAGGGCTAGCGGGAATTCCCACGAGCAGTACTTC; d_call: TRBD2; cdr3_length: 18; j_call: TRBJ2-7; v_call: TRBV5-7; clone_size: NA
cdr3_aa: CASSIPLRVGSTGELFF; cdr3_nt: TGTGCCAGTAGTATACCCCTCAGGGTAGGCAGCACCGGGGAGCTGTTTTTT; d_call: NA; cdr3_length: 17; j_call: TRBJ2-2; v_call: TRBV19; clone_size: NA
cdr3_aa: CASSQDWSAGWSGSSYNEQFF; cdr3_nt: TGTGCCAGCAGCCAAGATTGGAGCGCGGGTTGGAGCGGGAGCTCCTACAATGAGCAGTTCTTC; d_call: TRBD2; cdr3_length: 21; j_call: TRBJ2-1; v_call: TRBV4-2; clone_size: NA
cdr3_aa: CASSYRGQMNTGELFF; cdr3_nt: TGTGCCAGCAGTTACCGGGGACAGATGAACACCGGGGAGCTGTTTTTT; d_call: TRBD1; cdr3_length: 16; j_call: TRBJ2-2; v_call: TRBV6-5; clone_size: NA